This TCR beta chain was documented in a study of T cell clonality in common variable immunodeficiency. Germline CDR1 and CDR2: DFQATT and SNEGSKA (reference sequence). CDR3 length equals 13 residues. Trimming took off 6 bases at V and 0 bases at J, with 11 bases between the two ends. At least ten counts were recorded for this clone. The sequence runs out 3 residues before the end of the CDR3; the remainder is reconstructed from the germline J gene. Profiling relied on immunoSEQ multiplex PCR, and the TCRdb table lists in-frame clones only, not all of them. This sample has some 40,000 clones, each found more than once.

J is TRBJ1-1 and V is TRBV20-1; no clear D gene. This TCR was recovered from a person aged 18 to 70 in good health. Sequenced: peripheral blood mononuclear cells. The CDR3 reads CSAYDTLNTEAFF. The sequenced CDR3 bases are TGCAGTGCCTACGATACCTTGAACACTGAA.